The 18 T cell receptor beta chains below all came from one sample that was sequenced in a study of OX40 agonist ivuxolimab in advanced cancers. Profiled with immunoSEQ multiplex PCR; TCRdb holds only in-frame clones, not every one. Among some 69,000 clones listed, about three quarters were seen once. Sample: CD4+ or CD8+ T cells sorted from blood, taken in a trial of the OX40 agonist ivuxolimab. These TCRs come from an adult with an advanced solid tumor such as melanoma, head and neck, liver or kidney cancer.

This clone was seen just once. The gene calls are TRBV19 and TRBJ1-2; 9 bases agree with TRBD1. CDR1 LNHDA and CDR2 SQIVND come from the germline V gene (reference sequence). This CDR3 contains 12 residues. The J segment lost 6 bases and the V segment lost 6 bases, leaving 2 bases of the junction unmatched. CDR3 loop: CASRGQGHGYTF. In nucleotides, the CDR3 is TGTGCCAGTAGGGGACAGGGCCATGGCTACACCTTC.

This CDR3 is CASSAGSDTEAFF. CDR3 sequence (DNA): TGTGCCAGCAGTGCGGGATCCGACACTGAAGCTTTCTTT. The chain employs TRBV2 and TRBJ1-1; D remains ambiguous. Germline loops: CDR1 SNHLY, CDR2 FYNNEI. This CDR3 spans 13 amino acids. The V and J ends lost 4 bases and 3 bases respectively, with 9 bases between them.

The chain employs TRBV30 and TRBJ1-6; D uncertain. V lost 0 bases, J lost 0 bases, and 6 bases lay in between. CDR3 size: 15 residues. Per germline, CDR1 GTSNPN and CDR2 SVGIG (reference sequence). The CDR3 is CAWSVLGSYNSPLHF. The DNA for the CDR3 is TGTGCCTGGAGTGTCTTAGGCTCCTATAATTCACCCCTCCACTTT.

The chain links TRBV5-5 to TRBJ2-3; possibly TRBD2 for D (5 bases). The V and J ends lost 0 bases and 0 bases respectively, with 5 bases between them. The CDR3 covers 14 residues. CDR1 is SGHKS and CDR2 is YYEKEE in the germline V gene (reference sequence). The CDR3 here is CASSLERSTDTQYF. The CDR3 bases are TGTGCCAGCAGCTTGGAGCGGAGCACAGATACGCAGTATTTT.

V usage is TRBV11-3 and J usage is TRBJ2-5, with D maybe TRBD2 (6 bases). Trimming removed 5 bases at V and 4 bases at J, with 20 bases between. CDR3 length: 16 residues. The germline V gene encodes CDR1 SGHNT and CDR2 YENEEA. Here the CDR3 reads CASSPRSNGGGETQYF. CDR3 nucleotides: TGTGCCAGCAGCCCCCGGTCCAACGGGGGTGGAGAGACCCAGTACTTC.

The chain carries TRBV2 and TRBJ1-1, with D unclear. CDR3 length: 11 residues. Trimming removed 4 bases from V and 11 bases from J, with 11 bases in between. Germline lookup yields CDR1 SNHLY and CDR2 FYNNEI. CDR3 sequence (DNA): TGTGCCAGCAGTGCGGTCTACGAGGCTTTCTTT. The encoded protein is CASSAVYEAFF.

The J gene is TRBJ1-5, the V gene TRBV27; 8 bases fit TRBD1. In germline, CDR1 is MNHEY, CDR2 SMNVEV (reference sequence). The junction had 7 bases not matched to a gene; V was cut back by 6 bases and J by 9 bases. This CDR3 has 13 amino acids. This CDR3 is CASSPDRGRPQHF. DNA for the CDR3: TGTGCCAGCAGCCCCGACAGGGGACGGCCCCAGCATTTT.

CDR3 in amino acids: CASSPTGPGNTIYF. DNA of the CDR3: TGCGCCAGCAGTCCCACAGGACCTGGAAACACCATATATTTT. V is TRBV5-1 and J is TRBJ1-3; tentative D call: TRBD1 (5 bases). Per the germline V gene, CDR1 is SGHRS and CDR2 is YFSETQ. The CDR3 is made up of 14 amino acids. Trimming shortened V by 5 bases and J by 2 bases, and 11 bases separated the two germline ends.

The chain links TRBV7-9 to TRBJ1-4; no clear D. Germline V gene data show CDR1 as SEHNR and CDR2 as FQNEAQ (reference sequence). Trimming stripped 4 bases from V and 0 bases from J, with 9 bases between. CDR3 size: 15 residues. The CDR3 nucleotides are TGTGCCAGCAGCTCCGCCGGCCCAACTAATGAAAAACTGTTTTTT. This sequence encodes CASSSAGPTNEKLFF.

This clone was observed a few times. CDR3 nucleotides: TGTGCCAGCAGCGAACTCGGGACACTAACTCACGAGCAGTACTTC. As protein: CASSELGTLTHEQYF. J is TRBJ2-7 and V is TRBV27; D possibly corresponds to TRBD1 (6 bases). V lost 6 bases, J lost 5 bases, and 20 bases lay in between. Germline-derived CDR1 and CDR2 are MNHEY and SMNVEV (reference sequence). CDR3 length equals 15 residues.

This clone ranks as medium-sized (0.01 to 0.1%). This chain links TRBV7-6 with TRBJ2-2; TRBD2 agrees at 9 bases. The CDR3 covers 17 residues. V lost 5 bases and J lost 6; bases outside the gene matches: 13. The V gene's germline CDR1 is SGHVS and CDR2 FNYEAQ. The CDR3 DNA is TGTGCCAGCAGCCCCCTTAGTGGCGGGGGGGCGGCCGGGGAGCTGTTTTTT. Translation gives CASSPLSGGGAAGELFF.

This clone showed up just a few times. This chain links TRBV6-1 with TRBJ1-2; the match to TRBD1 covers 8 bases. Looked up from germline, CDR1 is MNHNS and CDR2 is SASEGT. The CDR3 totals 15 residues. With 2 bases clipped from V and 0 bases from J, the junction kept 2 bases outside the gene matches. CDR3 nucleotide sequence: TGTGCCAGCAGTGAATGGACAGGGCCTAACTATGGCTACACCTTC. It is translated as CASSEWTGPNYGYTF.

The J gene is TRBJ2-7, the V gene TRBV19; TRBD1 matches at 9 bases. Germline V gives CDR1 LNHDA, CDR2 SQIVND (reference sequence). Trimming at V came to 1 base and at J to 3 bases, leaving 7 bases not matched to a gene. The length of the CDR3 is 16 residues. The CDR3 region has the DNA TGTGCCAGTAGTATAGGAGGGCGGACAGGGGTCTACGAGCAGTACTTC. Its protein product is CASSIGGRTGVYEQYF.

As DNA, the CDR3 is TGTGCCAGCAGCTCGATGACTAGCGGGAGAGGCGATGAGCAGTTCTTC. Encoded protein: CASSSMTSGRGDEQFF. V and J are TRBV5-6 and TRBJ2-1, with TRBD2 matching over 12 bases. CDR3 size: 16 residues. With 3 bases clipped from V and 8 bases from J, the junction kept 9 bases outside the gene matches. Looked up from germline, CDR1 is SGHDT and CDR2 is YYEEEE. Full variable domain (missing parts from reference TRBV5-6 and TRBJ2-1): DAGVTQSPTHLIKTRGQQVTLRCSPKSGHDTVSWYQQALGQGPQFIFQYYEEEERQRGNFPDRFSGHQFPNYSSELNVNALLLGDSALYLCASSSMTSGRGDEQFFGPGTRLTVL.

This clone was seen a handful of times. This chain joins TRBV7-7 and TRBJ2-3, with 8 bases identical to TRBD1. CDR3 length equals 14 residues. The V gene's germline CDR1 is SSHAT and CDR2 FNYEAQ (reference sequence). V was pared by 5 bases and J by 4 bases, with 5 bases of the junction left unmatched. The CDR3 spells CASSPTGVPDTQYF. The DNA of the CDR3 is TGTGCCAGCAGCCCGACAGGGGTCCCAGATACGCAGTATTTT.

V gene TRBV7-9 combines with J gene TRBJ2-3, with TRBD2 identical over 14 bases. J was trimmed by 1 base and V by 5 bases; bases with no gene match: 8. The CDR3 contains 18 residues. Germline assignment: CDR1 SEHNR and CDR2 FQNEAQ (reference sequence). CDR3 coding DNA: TGTGCCAGCAGCCGACTAGCGGGAGGGCCAGAAGGCACAGATACGCAGTATTTT. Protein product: CASSRLAGGPEGTDTQYF. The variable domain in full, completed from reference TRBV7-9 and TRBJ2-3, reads DTGVSQNPRHKITKRGQNVTFRCDPISEHNRLYWYRQTLGQGPEFLTYFQNEAQLEKSRLLSDRFSAERPKGSFSTLEIQRTEQGDSAMYLCASSRLAGGPEGTDTQYFGPGTRLTVL.

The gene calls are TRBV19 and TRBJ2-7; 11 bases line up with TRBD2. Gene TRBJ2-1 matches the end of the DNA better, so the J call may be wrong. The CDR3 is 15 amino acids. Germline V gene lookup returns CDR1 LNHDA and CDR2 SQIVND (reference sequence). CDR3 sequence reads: CASSELAGGRHEQFF. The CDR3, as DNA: TGTGCCAGTAGTGAATTAGCGGGAGGGAGACATGAGCAGTTCTTC.

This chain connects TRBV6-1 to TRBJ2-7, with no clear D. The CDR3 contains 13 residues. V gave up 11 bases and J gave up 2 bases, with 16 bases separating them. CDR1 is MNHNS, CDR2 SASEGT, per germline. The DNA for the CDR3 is TGTGCCGTCCCGTCCCTCGGAACCTACGAGCAGTACTTC. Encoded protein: CAVPSLGTYEQYF.